This entry lists 13 T cell receptor beta chains sequenced from one sample in a study of blood T cell repertoires in COVID-19. Generated by immunoSEQ multiplex PCR, the TCRdb table keeps only in-frame clones and is missing some. The data show some 170,000 clones, over 80% seen once. The sequenced sample consisted of peripheral blood. The source is a woman aged 70 to 79 with acute or convalescent COVID-19.

The chain combines TRBV18 with TRBJ2-7, with TRBD1 matching 7 bases. Germline loops: CDR1 KGHSH, CDR2 LQKENI. V was pared by 3 bases and J by 7 bases, with 9 bases of the junction left unmatched. The CDR3 is 14 amino acids. CDR3 protein: CASSPAAGGEEQYF. Here the CDR3 DNA reads TGTGCCAGCTCACCCGCCGCAGGGGGTGAGGAGCAGTACTTC. The complete variable domain, with remaining parts taken from reference TRBV18 and TRBJ2-7, reads NAGVMQNPRHLVRRRGQEARLRCSPMKGHSHVYWYRQLPEEGLKFMVYLQKENIIDESGMPKERFSAEFPKEGPSILRIQQVVRGDSAAYFCASSPAAGGEEQYFGPGTRLTVT.

The V gene is TRBV5-1, the J gene TRBJ1-2, with 7 bases aligning to TRBD1. The V gene's germline CDR1 is SGHRS and CDR2 YFSETQ. The CDR3 has 17 residues. J lost 4 bases, V lost 0 bases, and 12 bases had no gene match. The CDR3: CASSLEAGGTRTYGYTF. The CDR3 nucleotides are TGCGCCAGCAGCTTGGAGGCAGGGGGAACGAGGACCTATGGCTACACCTTC.

The chain couples TRBV30 to TRBJ2-3; 7 nucleotides match TRBD2. Germline trimming cut 3 bases from V and 2 bases from J; bases unmatched to any gene: 5. Germline V CDR1 and CDR2: GTSNPN, SVGIG (reference sequence). The length of the CDR3 is 14 residues. CDR3 amino acids: CAWRGDYHTDTQYF. CDR3 nucleotide sequence: TGTGCCTGGAGGGGGGACTATCACACAGATACGCAGTATTTT.

This chain uses TRBV28 with TRBJ1-2; 9 nucleotides align to TRBD1. This CDR3 is built from 15 residues. Trimming cost V 6 bases and J 2 bases; bases outside gene matches: 7. CDR1 is MDHEN and CDR2 is SYDVKM in the germline V gene. The CDR3 loop reads CASSRSGTGNYGYTF. Written as DNA, the CDR3 is TGTGCCAGCAGCAGATCCGGGACAGGGAACTATGGCTACACCTTC.

Only a few counts were recorded for this clone. J is TRBJ1-1 and V is TRBV30; tentative D call: TRBD1 (5 bases). Trimming pared 2 bases from V and 4 bases from J, leaving 17 bases between. The CDR3 sequence is 15 residues long. From germline, CDR1 is GTSNPN and CDR2 SVGIG (reference sequence). CDR3 residues: CAWSTSYAGPTEAFF. The CDR3 bases are TGTGCCTGGAGTACGTCTTATGCAGGGCCCACTGAAGCTTTCTTT.

This chain links TRBV5-1 with TRBJ1-1; TRBD1 matches at 8 bases. The CDR3 loop spans 14 amino acids. Germline CDR1 reads SGHRS; CDR2 reads YFSETQ. V dropped 4 bases and J dropped 3; count of bases not matched to a gene: 5. CDR3 in DNA: TGCGCCAGCAGCCCCACAGGGGGTTACACTGAAGCTTTCTTT. Translation: CASSPTGGYTEAFF. Combining the CDR3 with reference TRBV5-1 and TRBJ1-1 gives the whole variable domain KAGVTQTPRYLIKTRGQQVTLSCSPISGHRSVSWYQQTPGQGLQFLFEYFSETQRNKGNFPGRFSGRQFSNSRSEMNVSTLELGDSALYLCASSPTGGYTEAFFGQGTRLTVV.

The chain joins TRBV4-1 to TRBJ2-7; 7 bases line up with TRBD1. Germline V gene lookup returns CDR1 MGHRA and CDR2 YSYEKL. The CDR3 has 16 amino acids. Trimming removed 0 bases from V and 7 bases from J; junction bases left unmatched: 12. The CDR3, as DNA: TGCGCCAGCAGCCAAGATCAAGTCGCGGCAGGGGGAGAGCAGTACTTC. Its translation: CASSQDQVAAGGEQYF.

The rearrangement joins TRBV10-3 to TRBJ1-5, with D possibly being TRBD1 (5 bases). Germline V gene lookup returns CDR1 ENHRY and CDR2 SYGVKD. V was pared by 3 bases and J by 5 bases, with 17 bases between. This CDR3 is built from 16 residues. The CDR3 is CAISDRATGVDQPQHF. DNA of the CDR3: TGTGCCATCAGTGACAGGGCAACGGGTGTCGATCAGCCCCAGCATTTT.

The chain uses TRBV18 and TRBJ2-5, with TRBD2 matching 10 bases. The J segment lost 0 bases and the V segment lost 1 base, leaving 5 bases of the junction unmatched. The germline V gene has CDR1 KGHSH and CDR2 LQKENI. The CDR3 runs to 17 residues. CDR3 loop: CASSPRSLAGNQETQYF. CDR3 sequence (DNA): TGTGCCAGCTCACCACGGTCACTAGCGGGAAACCAAGAGACCCAGTACTTC. The full variable domain, its missing parts supplied by reference TRBV18 and TRBJ2-5, is NAGVMQNPRHLVRRRGQEARLRCSPMKGHSHVYWYRQLPEEGLKFMVYLQKENIIDESGMPKERFSAEFPKEGPSILRIQQVVRGDSAAYFCASSPRSLAGNQETQYFGPGTRLLVL.

The chain carries TRBV5-1 and TRBJ2-5; TRBD1 aligns across 7 bases. Germline CDR1 and CDR2: SGHRS and YFSETQ. This CDR3 has 14 residues. V lost 4 bases to trimming and J lost 4 bases; unmatched junction nucleotides: 7. The CDR3 region is CASSPTTGSETQYF. Here the CDR3 DNA reads TGCGCCAGCAGCCCGACGACAGGGTCAGAGACCCAGTACTTC.

V is TRBV4-3 and J is TRBJ2-3, with a tentative D call TRBD2 (7 bases). Deletions cut 1 base from V and 1 base from J, with 18 bases between. CDR1 is LGHNA and CDR2 is YSLEER in the germline V gene. The CDR3 consists of 18 residues. CDR3 sequence reads: CASSQGGGGGPGTDTQYF. As DNA, the CDR3 is TGCGCCAGCAGCCAAGGTGGAGGGGGAGGGCCAGGCACAGATACGCAGTATTTT.

This chain joins TRBV4-2 and TRBJ2-5; a weak D match, TRBD1 (5 bases). The CDR3 has 18 residues. Deletions cut 0 bases from V and 2 bases from J, with 19 bases between. Germline values: CDR1 LGHNA, CDR2 YNFKEQ. CDR3 protein: CASSQDSFQRTLQETQYF. CDR3 DNA: TGTGCCAGCAGCCAAGATTCTTTCCAAAGGACACTACAAGAGACCCAGTACTTC.

The J gene is TRBJ2-1, the V gene TRBV7-8; 7 bases fit TRBD1. The junction had 7 bases not matched to a gene; V was cut back by 2 bases and J by 0 bases. The CDR3 spans 17 residues. Germline V lookup: CDR1 SGHVS, CDR2 FQNEAQ. The CDR3 here is CASSLRTGQTSYNEQFF. CDR3 coding DNA: TGTGCCAGCAGCTTAAGGACGGGACAGACCTCCTACAATGAGCAGTTCTTC.